This entry lists 32 T cell receptor beta chains sequenced from one sample in a study of T cell responses to AZD1222 COVID-19 vaccine. Libraries were prepared by immunoSEQ multiplex PCR; TCRdb keeps only in-frame clonotypes and omits some of them. The table has approximately 150,000 clones, 90% seen once. Sample: peripheral blood, taken 28 days after the second AZD1222 dose. The source of these receptors is an adult who received the AZD1222 COVID-19 vaccine.

J is TRBJ2-5 and V is TRBV7-2; D gene unclear. V was cut by 2 bases and J by 4 bases, with 8 bases left in between. Germline V gives CDR1 SGHTA, CDR2 FQGNSA. This CDR3 contains 13 residues. The CDR3 region has the DNA TGTGCCAGCAGCTTATTCTCAGGAGAGACCCAGTACTTC. This sequence encodes CASSLFSGETQYF.

The chain uses TRBV25-1 and TRBJ2-6; tentatively, D is TRBD1 or TRBD2 (5 bases each). The CDR3 contains 16 residues. Germline values: CDR1 MGHDK, CDR2 SYGVNS. V gave up 1 base and J gave up 0 bases, with 7 bases separating them. In DNA, the CDR3 is TGTGCCAGCAGTGAATGGGACGGCTCTGGGGCCAACGTCCTGACTTTC. This sequence encodes CASSEWDGSGANVLTF.

The rearrangement joins TRBV5-8 to TRBJ1-1; D might be TRBD1 (6 bases). Deletions cut 0 bases from V and 1 base from J, with 10 bases between. Germline V gene data show CDR1 as SGHTS and CDR2 as YDEGEE. There are 15 residues in the CDR3. CDR3 amino acids: CASSLVVTGNTEAFF. CDR3 coding DNA: TGTGCCAGCAGCTTGGTTGTGACAGGGAACACTGAAGCTTTCTTT.

This clone was recorded once. The rearrangement joins TRBV10-2 to TRBJ2-7; 12 nucleotides line up with TRBD2. CDR1 WSHSY and CDR2 SAAADI come from the germline V gene. The CDR3 is 17 amino acids. J gave up 3 bases and V 0 bases, and 6 bases lay outside the gene matches. CDR3 bases: TGCGCCAGCAGTGAGTCAAAGACTAGCGGGAGTGTCTACGAGCAGTACTTC. It is translated as CASSESKTSGSVYEQYF.

The chain recombines TRBV10-3 with TRBJ1-1; D not resolved. Germline CDR1 and CDR2: ENHRY and SYGVKD. The V end was cut by 0 bases, the J end by 7 bases, with 12 bases between. This CDR3 has 14 amino acids. The CDR3 bases are TGTGCCATCAGTGAGTCGTTGATAAGTGGTGAAGCTTTCTTT. It is translated as CAISESLISGEAFF.

This clone was detected a few times. CDR3 nucleotide sequence: TGTGCCAGCAGCCAACAGGGGGCGAGGGCAGATACGCAGTATTTT. Amino acids: CASSQQGARADTQYF. This chain uses TRBV7-3 with TRBJ2-3, with TRBD1 matching 9 bases. The CDR3 has 15 residues. V dropped 5 bases and J dropped 4; count of bases not matched to a gene: 7. Germline lookup yields CDR1 SGHTA and CDR2 FQGTGA.

The chain has TRBV2 and TRBJ1-5; D ambiguous. The V and J ends lost 6 bases and 9 bases respectively, with 21 bases between them. This CDR3 is built from 15 residues. Germline V lookup: CDR1 SNHLY, CDR2 FYNNEI. As DNA, the CDR3 is TGTGCCAGCAGCAGAGAGGACGGGTCGGCTCGGCCCCAGCATTTT. It codes for CASSREDGSARPQHF.

This chain connects TRBV27 to TRBJ2-2, with TRBD2 identical over 13 bases. J gave up 5 bases and V 8 bases, and 5 bases lay outside the gene matches. This CDR3 region has 15 residues. Germline V CDR1 and CDR2: MNHEY, SMNVEV (reference sequence). The CDR3 loop is CASRLAGGWTGELFF. The CDR3 DNA reads as TGTGCCAGCCGACTAGCGGGGGGTTGGACCGGGGAGCTGTTTTTT.

This chain joins TRBV6-4 and TRBJ2-3, with 13 bases matching TRBD2. The V gene's germline CDR1 is MRHNA and CDR2 SNTAGT. The V segment lost 0 bases and the J segment 8 bases; nucleotides outside the gene matches: 8. The CDR3 is made up of 17 amino acids. CDR3 nucleotides: TGTGCCAGCAGTGACTCAGGGACTAGCGGGGTACAGCGTACGCAGTATTTT. Amino acid sequence: CASSDSGTSGVQRTQYF.

The V and J genes are TRBV5-5 and TRBJ1-1; D remains ambiguous. The CDR3 runs 12 residues. The germline V gene encodes CDR1 SGHKS and CDR2 YYEKEE (reference sequence). Trimming pared 5 bases from V and 4 bases from J, leaving 9 bases between. The CDR3 is CASRWTGTEAFF. The DNA of the CDR3 is TGTGCCAGCAGATGGACGGGCACTGAAGCTTTCTTT.

The V and J genes are TRBV5-1 and TRBJ2-7, with D possibly TRBD1 on 6 matching bases. The CDR3 is made up of 16 amino acids. Trimming pared 0 bases from V and 0 bases from J, leaving 13 bases between. Germline V gene data show CDR1 as SGHRS and CDR2 as YFSETQ. CDR3 protein: CASSLGPYRASYEQYF. CDR3 coding DNA: TGCGCCAGCAGCTTGGGGCCCTACAGGGCCTCCTACGAGCAGTACTTC.

This clone was recorded a few times. CDR3 nucleotide sequence: TGTGCCAGCAGCGTAGGTCCGGACCTGACCTACGAGCAGTACGTC. It is translated as CASSVGPDLTYEQYV. The rearrangement uses TRBV9 and TRBJ2-7; D is ambiguous. The V gene's germline CDR1 is SGDLS and CDR2 YYNGEE. V was shortened by 0 bases and J by 2 bases, with 12 bases between the two germline ends. This CDR3 is 15 amino acids long.

The table lists this clone with a count of one. This chain links TRBV19 with TRBJ2-1; 14 nucleotides line up with TRBD2. The CDR3 totals 18 residues. The V and J ends lost 5 bases and 0 bases, in that order; junction bases with no gene match: 6. Germline assignment: CDR1 LNHDA and CDR2 SQIVND (reference sequence). CDR3 bases: TGTGCCAGTAGTCGACGGACTAGCGGGGGGAGCTCCTACAATGAGCAGTTCTTC. It yields the protein CASSRRTSGGSSYNEQFF.

This chain links TRBV28 with TRBJ2-7; D is possibly TRBD2 (6 bases). V lost 4 bases and J lost 1, with 14 bases in between. The CDR3 sequence is 15 residues long. CDR1 and CDR2 (germline): MDHEN, SYDVKM. The CDR3 DNA follows: TGTGCCAGCAGTTCCCCCAGCAGCGGGTCCTACGAGCAGTACTTC. The encoded protein is CASSSPSSGSYEQYF.

The V and J genes are TRBV5-1 and TRBJ1-2, with D maybe TRBD1 (5 bases). CDR1 SGHRS and CDR2 YFSETQ come from the germline V gene. The CDR3 consists of 15 residues. With 2 bases removed from V and 4 bases from J, the gap between germline ends came to 15 bases. Here the CDR3 DNA reads TGCGCCAGCAGCTTTGGAAGGGGTGGGAGCTATGGCTACACCTTC. Encoded protein: CASSFGRGGSYGYTF.

CDR3: CASSLSAGTVYEQFF. The DNA of the CDR3 is TGTGCCAGCAGCTTATCGGCGGGCACCGTCTATGAGCAGTTCTTC. The rearrangement joins TRBV7-2 to TRBJ2-1; perhaps TRBD2 as D (5 bases). This CDR3 is built from 15 residues. Germline V lookup: CDR1 SGHTA, CDR2 FQGNSA. Trimming removed 2 bases from V and 8 bases from J, with 16 bases in between.

V and J are TRBV6-5 and TRBJ1-5; D ambiguous. Trimming removed 3 bases at V and 9 bases at J, with 12 bases between. The CDR3 length is 13 residues. Germline V CDR1 and CDR2: MNHEY, SVGAGI. The CDR3 here is CASSYGQVGPQHF. CDR3 sequence (DNA): TGTGCCAGCAGTTATGGCCAGGTGGGGCCCCAGCATTTT.

CDR3 sequence reads: CASTPWTVRGYTF. The DNA for the CDR3 is TGTGCCAGCACACCCTGGACAGTGCGAGGCTACACCTTC. The V call is TRBV28, the J call TRBJ1-2, with TRBD1 as a possible D gene (6 bases). CDR3 length: 13 residues. The germline V and J ends were trimmed by 7 bases and 8 bases, with 17 bases remaining between them. The V gene's germline CDR1 is MDHEN and CDR2 SYDVKM.

This chain joins TRBV19 and TRBJ2-3; D unclear. V lost 4 bases to trimming and J lost 0 bases, with 8 bases between them. The CDR3 has 14 residues. CDR1 LNHDA and CDR2 SQIVND come from the germline V gene (reference sequence). CDR3 protein: CASSTAVSTDTQYF. The CDR3 region has the DNA TGTGCCAGTAGTACTGCTGTTAGCACAGATACGCAGTATTTT.

The V call is TRBV27, the J call TRBJ2-5; D uncertain. The CDR3 extends over 15 amino acids. Deletions cut 2 bases from V and 7 bases from J, with 17 bases between. Germline loops: CDR1 MNHEY, CDR2 SMNVEV (reference sequence). The CDR3 DNA is TGTGCCAGCAGTTTAGCCCTCGGGTCAACGGGGACCCAGTACTTC. Translated: CASSLALGSTGTQYF.

This clone occurred once. This chain links TRBV6-2 or TRBV6-3 with TRBJ1-1; TRBD1 matches 7 bases. After removal of 0 bases from V and 3 bases from J, the junction contained 10 bases not matched to a gene. CDR1 and CDR2 (germline): MNHEY, SVGEGT. The CDR3 contains 17 residues. DNA of the CDR3: TGTGCCAGCAGTTACTCCCGTCGTGACAGGGTGTACACTGAAGCTTTCTTT. Amino acids: CASSYSRRDRVYTEAFF.

V is TRBV6-6 and J is TRBJ1-5, with 12 bases identical to TRBD1. CDR1 is MNHNY, CDR2 SVGAGI, per germline (reference sequence). After removal of 4 bases from V and 4 bases from J, the junction contained 5 bases not matched to a gene. The CDR3 runs to 16 residues. The CDR3 loop reads CASSSRDRGPNQPQHF. CDR3 nucleotides: TGTGCCAGCAGTTCTAGGGACAGGGGGCCAAATCAGCCCCAGCATTTT.

The chain is built from TRBV30 and TRBJ1-4; 7 bases are shared with TRBD1. CDR1 is GTSNPN, CDR2 SVGIG, per germline (reference sequence). This CDR3 has 16 amino acids. V was clipped by 1 base and J by 2 bases; unmatched bases: 7. The CDR3 reads CAWSEAGGNTNEKLFF. The CDR3 nucleotides read TGTGCCTGGAGTGAGGCAGGGGGGAACACTAATGAAAAACTGTTTTTT. The whole variable domain, remainder taken from reference TRBV30 and TRBJ1-4, is SQTIHQWPATLVQPVGSPLSLECTVEGTSNPNLYWYRQAAGRGLQLLFYSVGIGQISSEVPQNLSASRPQDRQFILSSKKLLLSDSGFYLCAWSEAGGNTNEKLFFGSGTQLSVL.

The rearrangement joins TRBV19 to TRBJ2-1; tentative D call: TRBD1 (6 bases). Trimming removed 4 bases at V and 3 bases at J, with 13 bases between. The CDR3 sequence is 15 residues long. Germline V CDR1 and CDR2: LNHDA, SQIVND (reference sequence). CDR3 coding DNA: TGTGCCAGTAGTACCATTCGGGACAACTACAATGAGCAGTTCTTC. Translating gives CASSTIRDNYNEQFF.

The chain links TRBV4-3 to TRBJ2-6; 8 bases match TRBD1. CDR1 and CDR2 from the germline V gene are LGHNA and YSLEER. The CDR3 has 18 residues. The trim removed 0 bases at V and 2 bases at J, leaving 6 bases unmatched. In DNA, the CDR3 is TGCGCCAGCAGCCAAGATCTCGGACAGGGTACTGGGGCCAACGTCCTGACTTTC. Its translation is CASSQDLGQGTGANVLTF.

The chain is built from TRBV21-1 and TRBJ1-2. TRBV21-1 is recorded as a pseudogene. This CDR3 has 10 amino acids. Here the CDR3 DNA reads TGTGCCAGCAGCAGGGACGGCTACACCTTC. Translated: CASSRDGYTF.

V usage is TRBV10-3 and J usage is TRBJ2-3, with a tentative D call TRBD1 (6 bases). This CDR3 contains 14 residues. V lost 5 bases and J 1 base, leaving 10 bases between the germline ends. Germline CDR1 is ENHRY and CDR2 is SYGVKD. CDR3 bases: TGTGCCATCAGTACAGGGTGGGGCACAGATACGCAGTATTTT. It codes for CAISTGWGTDTQYF.

The chain employs TRBV6-4 and TRBJ1-2, with D possibly TRBD1 on 6 matching bases. Trimming cost V 2 bases and J 8 bases, with 18 bases left between them. CDR3 length: 15 residues. Germline V gene data show CDR1 as MRHNA and CDR2 as SNTAGT. CDR3 protein: CASSDGNRAIEGYTF. CDR3 nucleotide sequence: TGTGCCAGCAGTGACGGGAACAGGGCTATCGAAGGCTACACCTTC.

This clone was counted a single time. This rearrangement joins TRBV6-5 to TRBJ1-2; 7 nucleotides line up with TRBD1. The CDR3 totals 16 residues. V gave up 0 bases and J gave up 0 bases; unmatched junction bases: 4. Germline lookup yields CDR1 MNHEY and CDR2 SVGAGI. CDR3 nucleotide sequence: TGTGCCAGCAGTTACTCTGCAGGGGGGGCTAACTATGGCTACACCTTC. It encodes CASSYSAGGANYGYTF.

The chain recombines TRBV30 with TRBJ1-5; no firm D call. V was cut by 7 bases and J by 7 bases, with 35 bases left in between. CDR1 is GTSNPN, CDR2 SVGIG, per germline (reference sequence). This CDR3 is 19 amino acids long. This CDR3 is CASGPSPTRVKDRAQPQHF. CDR3 nucleotide sequence: TGTGCCTCTGGACCATCCCCCACCCGGGTCAAGGACCGGGCCCAGCCCCAGCATTTT.

This clone was seen once. The V and J genes are TRBV30 and TRBJ2-3; no reliable D call. In germline, CDR1 is GTSNPN, CDR2 SVGIG (reference sequence). This CDR3 comprises 11 residues. V shed 2 bases and J shed 6 bases, with 6 bases lying between them. The CDR3 sequence: CAWSFRDTQYF. In DNA, the CDR3 is TGTGCCTGGAGTTTCCGGGATACGCAGTATTTT.

This chain links TRBV5-1 with TRBJ2-1; TRBD2 is a possible D gene (6 bases). The V gene lost 8 bases and the J gene lost 2 bases, with 17 bases spanning the gap. The CDR3 is 15 residues long. From germline, CDR1 is SGHRS and CDR2 YFSETQ. Here the CDR3 DNA reads TGCGCCAGTAGACTGGGACTCCACACCTACAATGAGCAGTTCTTC. Its translation is CASRLGLHTYNEQFF.